These T cell receptor beta chains were read from a single sample in a study of T-cell reconstitution after alpha-beta-depleted transplantation in children. TCRdb called the PCR reads again in MiXCR, with one record for every CDR3 protein. The sample holds about 310,000 distinct CDR3 sequences, approximately 23% seen once. The sequencing used PBMCs, mostly from graft donor cells, collected 180 days after TCRalphabeta/CD19-depleted stem cell transplant. Receptors were obtained from a male patient under 18 who had a stem cell transplant for acute lymphoblastic leukemia, so the T cells may come from the graft donor. CDR3s include the opening cysteine and the closing phenylalanine or tryptophan. Fields, in order: clone size, D gene, V gene, J gene, CDR3 protein, CDR3 DNA. A D gene is named only where the DNA matches it firmly. Size tells how often a clone was seen (once, few, many) or the class of an expanded clone, and some rows leave it out.

few	TRBD1	TRBV9	TRBJ2-3	CASSASDRGGADTQYF	TGTGCCAGCAGCGCTTCGGACAGGGGTGGCGCAGATACGCAGTATTTT
few	-	TRBV5-1	TRBJ1-2	CASSLVQENYGYTF	TGCGCCAGCAGCTTGGTGCAAGAAAACTATGGCTACACCTTC
many	-	TRBV7-9	TRBJ1-1	CASSLSLGENTEAFF	TGTGCCAGCAGCTTATCGCTTGGAGAGAACACTGAAGCTTTCTTT
few	-	TRBV6-2/TRBV6-3	TRBJ2-7	CASSSGKGFGYEQYF	TGTGCCAGCAGCTCTGGCAAGGGTTTTGGCTACGAGCAGTACTTC
-	-	TRBV20-1	TRBJ2-7	CSARITGNGEQYF	TGCAGTGCTAGGATAACAGGAAACGGCGAGCAGTACTTC
-	TRBD2	TRBV2	TRBJ2-3	CASSEVWLAATDTQYF	TGTGCCAGCAGTGAAGTTTGGCTAGCGGCCACAGATACGCAGTATTTT
few	-	TRBV5-1	TRBJ2-5	CASRQGSQETQYF	TGCGCCAGCAGACAGGGAAGCCAAGAGACCCAGTACTTC
-	TRBD2	TRBV6-5	TRBJ2-5	CASSYSLGVAGEETQYF	TGTGCCAGCAGTTACTCGCTCGGGGTAGCGGGAGAAGAGACCCAGTACTTC
-	-	TRBV7-9	TRBJ1-1	CASSWQDPSGAFF	TGTGCCAGCAGCTGGCAGGACCCCTCCGGAGCTTTCTTT
few	-	TRBV12-3/TRBV12-4	TRBJ2-1	CASSLRDPYNEQFF	TGTGCCAGCAGTTTAAGGGACCCTTACAATGAGCAGTTCTTC
-	TRBD1	TRBV20-1	TRBJ1-5	CSATLQGLDQPQHF	TGCAGTGCTACTTTACAGGGGCTGGATCAGCCCCAGCATTTT
-	-	TRBV21-1	TRBJ2-3	CASRYLAETPGLPDTQYF	TGTGCCAGCAGATATCTAGCGGAGACCCCTGGGCTGCCAGATACGCAGTATTTT
-	TRBD2	TRBV7-3	TRBJ2-7	CASSLFPLAGGPHEQYF	TGTGCCAGCAGCTTATTCCCTCTAGCGGGAGGGCCCCACGAGCAGTACTTC
-	-	TRBV24-1	TRBJ2-7	CATSARGASEQYF	TGTGCCACCAGTGCCCGGGGGGCCTCCGAGCAGTACTTC
once	TRBD2	TRBV11-2	TRBJ2-5	CASRGLVELETQYF	TGTGCCAGCAGGGGACTAGTGGAGTTGGAGACCCAGTACTTC
-	TRBD1	TRBV24-1	TRBJ2-2	CATSDPGQGPNTGELFF	TGTGCCACCAGTGACCCGGGACAGGGGCCGAACACCGGGGAGCTGTTTTTT